The 25 T cell receptor beta chains in this list originate from one sample, sequenced in a study of STAT5B mutations in CD4+ large granular lymphocyte leukemia. Profiling relied on immunoSEQ multiplex PCR, and the TCRdb table lists in-frame clones only, not all of them. The table includes over 25,000 clones, around 85% detected once. Sequenced material: CD4+ T cells from blood buffy coats. Source of these receptors: a human donor in good health.

The chain carries TRBV7-8 and TRBJ2-3; the match to TRBD2 covers 9 bases. V gave up 7 bases and J gave up 2 bases; unmatched junction bases: 4. Per the germline V gene, CDR1 is SGHVS and CDR2 is FQNEAQ. CDR3 length: 14 residues. Written as DNA, the CDR3 is TGTGCCAGCATGGCTAGCGGGAACACAGATACGCAGTATTTT. Translation: CASMASGNTDTQYF.

V usage is TRBV9 and J usage is TRBJ2-3, with TRBD1 matching 9 bases. The CDR3 is made up of 15 amino acids. With 3 bases clipped from V and 3 bases from J, the junction kept 5 bases outside the gene matches. The germline V gene has CDR1 SGDLS and CDR2 YYNGEE. CDR3: CASSAGQGRTDTQYF. The CDR3 bases are TGTGCCAGCAGCGCCGGACAGGGGAGGACAGATACGCAGTATTTT.

This rearrangement joins TRBV5-4 to TRBJ2-3; TRBD2 matches at 12 bases. Per the germline V gene, CDR1 is SGHNT and CDR2 is YYREEE (reference sequence). The CDR3 sequence is 15 residues long. V dropped 4 bases and J dropped 7; count of bases not matched to a gene: 7. CDR3 in amino acids: CASSAPTSGRNTQYF. DNA for the CDR3: TGTGCCAGCAGCGCTCCTACTAGCGGGAGGAATACGCAGTATTTT.

This clone occurred once. The gene calls are TRBV30 and TRBJ2-7, with TRBD2 identical over 14 bases. V lost 3 bases to trimming and J lost 3 bases; unmatched junction nucleotides: 7. This CDR3 is 16 amino acids long. Germline V gene sequence: CDR1 GTSNPN, CDR2 SVGIG (reference sequence). CDR3 sequence: CAWRYGTSGRFYEQYF. CDR3 DNA: TGTGCCTGGAGATATGGGACTAGCGGGAGATTCTACGAGCAGTACTTC. Complete variable domain (other parts from reference TRBV30 and TRBJ2-7): SQTIHQWPATLVQPVGSPLSLECTVEGTSNPNLYWYRQAAGRGLQLLFYSVGIGQISSEVPQNLSASRPQDRQFILSSKKLLLSDSGFYLCAWRYGTSGRFYEQYFGPGTRLTVT.

V is TRBV18 and J is TRBJ1-1, with D tentatively TRBD1 (5 bases). Trimming took off 1 base at V and 1 base at J, with 7 bases between the two ends. Germline CDR1 and CDR2: KGHSH and LQKENI. This CDR3 has 14 amino acids. CDR3 DNA: TGTGCCAGCTCACCACAGGGGCGGAACACTGAAGCTTTCTTT. Its protein is CASSPQGRNTEAFF. The whole variable domain, filled in from reference TRBV18 and TRBJ1-1, reads NAGVMQNPRHLVRRRGQEARLRCSPMKGHSHVYWYRQLPEEGLKFMVYLQKENIIDESGMPKERFSAEFPKEGPSILRIQQVVRGDSAAYFCASSPQGRNTEAFFGQGTRLTVV.

This chain connects TRBV6-5 to TRBJ2-7; TRBD1 matches at 9 bases. The length of the CDR3 is 15 residues. Germline V CDR1 and CDR2: MNHEY, SVGAGI. V trimming: 4 bases; J trimming: 3 bases; junction bases outside the gene matches: 7. CDR3 sequence (DNA): TGTGCCAGCAGTTCCCCCGGACAGGGGAGCTACGAGCAGTACTTC. Translation gives CASSSPGQGSYEQYF.

A single count supports this clone. This chain joins TRBV6-5 and TRBJ1-3, with D possibly matching TRBD1 (6 bases). The CDR3 spans 16 residues. From germline, CDR1 is MNHEY and CDR2 SVGAGI. V lost 2 bases and J 0 bases, leaving 11 bases between the germline ends. In DNA form, the CDR3 reads TGTGCCAGCAGTTACGGGGACATCAACTCTGGAAACACCATATATTTT. Protein: CASSYGDINSGNTIYF.

The V and J genes are TRBV5-4 and TRBJ2-3, with TRBD1 identical over 9 bases. V shed 7 bases, J shed 1 base, and the junction held 1 base outside the gene matches. This CDR3 contains 13 residues. CDR1 and CDR2 from the germline V gene are SGHNT and YYREEE (reference sequence). For the CDR3, the DNA is TGTGCCAGCGGGGACAGGGGCACAGATACGCAGTATTTT. It yields the protein CASGDRGTDTQYF. The full variable domain, rest sourced from reference TRBV5-4 and TRBJ2-3, is ETGVTQSPTHLIKTRGQQVTLRCSSQSGHNTVSWYQQALGQGPQFIFQYYREEENGRGNFPPRFSGLQFPNYSSELNVNALELDDSALYLCASGDRGTDTQYFGPGTRLTVL.

J is TRBJ2-2 and V is TRBV6-5, with 10 nucleotides matching TRBD2. The V and J ends lost 0 bases and 6 bases, in that order; junction bases with no gene match: 4. The CDR3 loop spans 16 amino acids. Germline V gene lookup returns CDR1 MNHEY and CDR2 SVGAGI. The CDR3 reads CASSYSGTSVAGELFF. CDR3 coding DNA: TGTGCCAGCAGTTACTCGGGGACTAGCGTCGCCGGGGAGCTGTTTTTT.

The V and J genes are TRBV6-1 and TRBJ2-3, with D unclear. Trimming shortened V by 2 bases and J by 0 bases, and 6 bases separated the two germline ends. This CDR3 comprises 14 residues. Germline lookup yields CDR1 MNHNS and CDR2 SASEGT. The CDR3 coding sequence is TGTGCCAGCAGTGAATGGGCTAGCACAGATACGCAGTATTTT. Translation gives CASSEWASTDTQYF.

This clone occurred once. The J gene is TRBJ2-3, the V gene TRBV19; the match to TRBD1 covers 7 bases. This CDR3 is built from 15 residues. The germline CDR1 and CDR2 sequences are LNHDA and SQIVND (reference sequence). With 5 bases clipped from V and 0 bases from J, the junction kept 5 bases outside the gene matches. This CDR3 reads CASSGGQISTDTQYF. DNA for the CDR3: TGTGCCAGTAGTGGGGGACAGATCAGCACAGATACGCAGTATTTT.

The chain couples TRBV5-1 to TRBJ1-4, with TRBD1 matching over 8 bases. Per the germline V gene, CDR1 is SGHRS and CDR2 is YFSETQ. J gave up 3 bases and V 4 bases, and 2 bases lay outside the gene matches. The CDR3 sequence is 14 residues long. The CDR3 DNA sequence: TGCGCCAGCAGCCCGGACAGGGCTAATGAAAAACTGTTTTTT. It is translated as CASSPDRANEKLFF.

CDR3 region: CASSSIEATEAFF. CDR3 bases: TGTGCCAGCAGCTCAATCGAGGCGACTGAAGCTTTCTTT. V is TRBV13 and J is TRBJ1-1; D unresolved. Trimming stripped 4 bases from V and 5 bases from J, with 11 bases between. Germline CDR1 reads PRHDT; CDR2 reads FYEKMQ (reference sequence). CDR3 size: 13 residues. Variable domain in full (rest from reference TRBV13 and TRBJ1-1): AAGVIQSPRHLIKEKRETATLKCYPIPRHDTVYWYQQGPGQDPQFLISFYEKMQSDKGSIPDRFSAQQFSDYHSELNMSSLELGDSALYFCASSSIEATEAFFGQGTRLTVV.

This chain connects TRBV28 to TRBJ1-3; tentative D call: TRBD1 (6 bases). Germline-derived CDR1 and CDR2 are MDHEN and SYDVKM. Trimming cost V 5 bases and J 0 bases, with 8 bases left between them. The CDR3 spans 14 residues. As DNA, the CDR3 is TGTGCCAGCAGTGTACAGGGCTCTGGAAACACCATATATTTT. It specifies CASSVQGSGNTIYF.

There are a few counts of this clone. The CDR3 DNA follows: TGTGCCAGCAACAGGGAGAATGAGCAGTTCTTC. This codes for CASNRENEQFF. The rearrangement joins TRBV5-6 to TRBJ2-1; tentative D call: TRBD1 (6 bases). V lost 6 bases and J lost 7, with 8 bases in between. This CDR3 is built from 11 residues. From germline, CDR1 is SGHDT and CDR2 YYEEEE.

The chain recombines TRBV2 with TRBJ2-2, with unresolved D. CDR1 is SNHLY and CDR2 is FYNNEI in the germline V gene. V lost 6 bases and J 1 base, leaving 18 bases between the germline ends. This CDR3 contains 17 residues. The CDR3 reads CASRAFLSYLNTGELFF. CDR3 DNA sequence: TGTGCCAGCAGAGCTTTTCTAAGTTACTTGAACACCGGGGAGCTGTTTTTT.

This chain joins TRBV28 and TRBJ2-7; possible D gene TRBD2, 5 bases. CDR1 MDHEN and CDR2 SYDVKM come from the germline V gene. V was trimmed by 5 bases and J by 2 bases, leaving 16 bases between them. The CDR3 contains 15 residues. Here the CDR3 DNA reads TGTGCCAGCAGTCTGACACTCGGGGTGGCCTACGAGCAGTACTTC. It is translated as CASSLTLGVAYEQYF.

The table lists this clone with a count of one. J is TRBJ1-3 and V is TRBV2; TRBD1 is a possible D gene (6 bases). V was shortened by 7 bases and J by 2 bases, with 12 bases between the two germline ends. The CDR3 is 14 amino acids. The germline CDR1 and CDR2 sequences are SNHLY and FYNNEI. This chain's CDR3 is CASTEQGAGNTIYF. Written as DNA, the CDR3 is TGTGCCAGCACCGAACAGGGTGCTGGAAACACCATATATTTT.

The genes are TRBV5-1 and TRBJ2-5; no clear D. With the DNA end fitting TRBJ2-7 better, the J assignment may be wrong. CDR1 is SGHRS and CDR2 is YFSETQ in the germline V gene. This CDR3 is built from 12 residues. The CDR3 bases are TGCGCCAACCCCGGGCGGAACTACGAGCAGTACTTC. Protein: CANPGRNYEQYF.

The genes are TRBV7-9 and TRBJ2-3; TRBD2 aligns across 8 bases. Trimming removed 1 base from V and 4 bases from J; junction bases left unmatched: 4. Looked up from germline, CDR1 is SEHNR and CDR2 is FQNEAQ (reference sequence). CDR3 length: 15 residues. This CDR3 reads CASSLGAGVADTQYF. DNA for the CDR3: TGTGCCAGCAGCTTAGGAGCGGGAGTGGCAGATACGCAGTATTTT.

By share, this clone ranks as medium-sized. The J gene is TRBJ1-2, the V gene TRBV30; 9 bases line up with TRBD1. Germline CDR1 is GTSNPN and CDR2 is SVGIG (reference sequence). V lost 8 bases to trimming and J lost 8 bases; unmatched junction nucleotides: 6. The CDR3 contains 11 residues. CDR3 in DNA: TGTGCCAGACAGGGGGGAGAAGGCTACACCTTC. It translates to CARQGGEGYTF.

The chain recombines TRBV6-6 with TRBJ2-3; D perhaps matches TRBD2 (6 bases). CDR3 size: 13 residues. Looked up from germline, CDR1 is MNHNY and CDR2 is SVGAGI (reference sequence). The V gene lost 6 bases and the J gene lost 5 bases, with 12 bases spanning the gap. Written as DNA, the CDR3 is TGTGCCAGCAGCCCCCTCGGGGGAGATACGCAGTATTTT. Amino acid sequence: CASSPLGGDTQYF.

This sequence joins TRBV7-9 and TRBJ1-1; 8 bases agree with TRBD1. Germline V gives CDR1 SEHNR, CDR2 FQNEAQ (reference sequence). This CDR3 is 14 amino acids long. V lost 4 bases to trimming and J lost 1 base; unmatched junction nucleotides: 2. CDR3 sequence: CASSWDRSNTEAFF. The CDR3 DNA sequence: TGTGCCAGCAGCTGGGACAGGTCGAACACTGAAGCTTTCTTT.

V is TRBV7-2 and J is TRBJ2-7; no firm D call. V was cut by 1 base and J by 2 bases, with 9 bases left in between. CDR1 and CDR2 from the germline V gene are SGHTA and FQGNSA. The CDR3 runs to 14 residues. This CDR3 reads CASSLVGSTYEQYF. Written as DNA, the CDR3 is TGTGCCAGCAGCTTAGTAGGCTCGACCTACGAGCAGTACTTC.

The V call is TRBV30, the J call TRBJ2-1; D is perhaps TRBD1 (6 bases). This CDR3 is 13 amino acids long. V lost 2 bases and J lost 4, with 9 bases in between. Germline-derived CDR1 and CDR2 are GTSNPN and SVGIG (reference sequence). The chain's CDR3 is CAWSTGQYNEQFF. As DNA, the CDR3 is TGTGCCTGGAGTACTGGACAGTACAATGAGCAGTTCTTC.